This TCR beta chain was obtained from a study of blood T cell repertoires in COVID-19 (dated by TCRdb to 2018 to 2020). As for the study more broadly: Samples from collaborators originated in the United States, Italy and Spain and spanned both the acute and convalescent phases of COVID-19. The repertoires were released in a freely available public database meant as a resource for research on the immune response to SARS-CoV-2. Subjects who had been exposed to COVID-19, were actively infected with it, or had recovered from it provided the deeply sampled blood TCRbeta repertoires that made up the dataset. Sample metadata almost always included a de-identified subject ID, COVID-19 status, age in years and sex. The prospective study material was composed of cDNA or gDNA derived from T cells, B-cell-depleted T cells, or PBMCs. The samples were drawn from two sources: the first 160 participants of the ongoing ImmuneRACE study, and 1,254 subjects contributed by 6 global collaborators. Where HLA class I and class II types were available, the types were taken from metadata supplied by the sample provider, not from assay-based typing.

Whole blood was collected in K2EDTA tubes by collaborating institutions according to the institutions' own protocols. For TCRbeta analysis, collaborator samples were shipped as frozen whole blood, as isolated PBMCs, or as DNA extracted from either sample type. TCRbeta CDR3 regions were amplified from genomic DNA by means of the immunoSEQ Assay, a bias-controlled multiplex PCR. Per the original workflow: Nucleated cell counts per sample were estimated from amplification of reference gene primers within the assay. To quantify the absolute abundance of each unique TCRbeta CDR3 rearrangement, sequence reads were collapsed and filtered. For each sample, productive Simpson clonality was calculated by taking the square root of Simpson's diversity index across productive rearrangements. TCRdb took this table from immuneACCESS and kept in-frame rearrangements with V and J called. Such tables lack part of the clones; where checked against another copy, unresolved V genes explain under half of the gap, and the rest is unexplained. V and J calls plus clone size are reproduced from that table; the DNA served to infer D and trimming. This sample comprises over 100,000 clones, around nine tenths of them detected only once. The ten most abundant clones make up 4.5% of the sample.

Findings and caveats that apply to the study as a whole: The amount of clinical and demographic metadata varied by source and participant and was provided uncurated.

The germline V gene (reference sequence) specifies LNHDA as CDR1 and SQIVND as CDR2. The CDR3, cysteine through phenylalanine, is 13 amino acids long. Kept here is only the CDR3 DNA, which spans 39 bases and is read in frame from base 1. V loses 5 bases at its end and J loses 7 bases; junction bases beyond the gene matches: 7. As to this clone: Its antigen is unknown. Qualities for individual bases were not recorded, and no much larger clone is one base off.

The clonotype comes from a man aged 40-49 years with acute or convalescent COVID-19. The sample was peripheral blood. Recombination connected TRBV19 to TRBJ1-1, with 7 central nucleotides matching TRBD1. The CDR3 reads as follows: CASSRDSTLEAFF. In nucleotides, the sequence is TGTGCCAGTAGTCGGGACAGCACCCTTGAAGCTTTCTTT.